This T cell receptor (beta chain) is drawn from a study of T cells in Graves' hyperthyroidism and ophthalmopathy. Study background: Peripheral blood specimens were obtained at initial diagnosis, prior to any treatment.

Germline loops: CDR1 MRHNA, CDR2 SNTAGT. The CDR3 consists of 15 residues. V was pared by 2 bases and J by 4 bases, with 15 bases between. The PBMCs were taken from roughly 10 ml of fresh peripheral blood. Researchers took RNA transcripts and amplified the TCR beta CDR3 regions from them. The primer set for the first-round RT-PCR of the TCR CDR3 was HTBI. TCRdb processed the multiplex PCR reads anew with MiXCR; each CDR3 protein has one entry. The sample records a few hundred thousand distinct CDR3 sequences, 18% being singletons. Sequencing was carried out using blood. J is TRBJ2-7 and V is TRBV6-4; D assignment may be TRBD1 or TRBD2 (5 bases each). This TCR came from a man aged 18 to 29 with Graves' ophthalmopathy. The DNA of the CDR3 is TGTGCCAGCAGTGACATTCCGGGACGGTTGTACGAGCAGTACTTC. It yields the protein CASSDIPGRLYEQYF.